This T cell receptor beta chain was captured by sequencing in a study of control samples from healthy donors and cancer patients. Using immunoSEQ multiplex PCR, the repertoire was profiled, and TCRdb retains in-frame clones only, with some absent. The sample lists about 120,000 clones; about 90% were seen once. The CDR3 runs 16 residues. Germline assignment: CDR1 ENHRY and CDR2 SYGVKD. Trimming at V came to 0 bases and at J to 6 bases, leaving 10 bases not matched to a gene. Material for sequencing was blood. The receptor's source is a young man in good health. The chain combines TRBV10-3 with TRBJ2-7; 8 bases map to TRBD2. The CDR3 DNA follows: TGTGCCATCAGTGAGTCGGCGGGGGGCCATCGAGGCGAGCAGTACTTC. Translated: CAISESAGGHRGEQYF.